Listed below are T cell receptor beta chains from one sample, sequenced in a study of blood T cell repertoires in COVID-19. Sequencing used immunoSEQ multiplex PCR; TCRdb keeps in-frame clones, though not all of them. The data hold tens of thousands of clones, with under 85% observed a single time. The sample consisted of peripheral blood. These TCRs come from a man aged 55 to 70 with active COVID-19. Both conserved end residues are part of each CDR3. A D gene is named only where the DNA matches it firmly. Size is omitted from some rows. Given values are once, few, many or a class for expanded clones.

v_gene: TRBV7-2; len: 13; d_gene: NA; abundance: NA; j_gene: TRBJ2-7; CDR3aa: CASSLAGAGEQYF; CDR3nt: TGTGCCAGCAGCTTAGCTGGGGCTGGGGAGCAGTACTTC
v_gene: TRBV18; len: 17; d_gene: TRBD1; abundance: NA; j_gene: TRBJ2-1; CDR3aa: CASSPRRGQGTSNEQFF; CDR3nt: TGTGCCAGCTCACCACGAAGGGGACAGGGGACTTCCAATGAGCAGTTCTTC
v_gene: TRBV19; len: 14; d_gene: TRBD2; abundance: few; j_gene: TRBJ2-5; CDR3aa: CASSIGGVRETQYF; CDR3nt: TGTGCCAGTAGTATCGGGGGGGTCCGGGAGACCCAGTACTTC
v_gene: TRBV7-3; len: 16; d_gene: NA; abundance: NA; j_gene: TRBJ2-6; CDR3aa: CASSLGQSSGANVLTF; CDR3nt: TGTGCCAGCAGCCTTGGACAGAGCTCTGGGGCCAACGTCCTGACTTTC
v_gene: TRBV19; len: 14; d_gene: TRBD1; abundance: few; j_gene: TRBJ1-2; CDR3aa: CASSRGQGADGYTF; CDR3nt: TGTGCCAGTAGTAGGGGACAGGGGGCAGATGGCTACACCTTC
v_gene: TRBV24-1; len: 16; d_gene: TRBD2; abundance: NA; j_gene: TRBJ2-1; CDR3aa: CATSDSRAGGYNEQFF; CDR3nt: TGTGCCACCAGTGATTCCCGAGCGGGAGGGTACAATGAGCAGTTCTTC
v_gene: TRBV7-9; len: 17; d_gene: TRBD2; abundance: few; j_gene: TRBJ2-1; CDR3aa: CASSLASGLAFYNEQFF; CDR3nt: TGTGCCAGCAGCTTAGCGTCGGGACTAGCGTTTTACAATGAGCAGTTCTTC
v_gene: TRBV5-1; len: 17; d_gene: TRBD2; abundance: NA; j_gene: TRBJ2-5; CDR3aa: CASSQAAAGGPGETQYF; CDR3nt: TGCGCCAGCAGCCAGGCGGCAGCGGGGGGGCCGGGGGAGACCCAGTACTTC
v_gene: TRBV9; len: 15; d_gene: NA; abundance: few; j_gene: TRBJ2-2; CDR3aa: CASSVRGVDTGELFF; CDR3nt: TGTGCCAGCAGCGTGCGGGGAGTTGACACCGGGGAGCTGTTTTTT
v_gene: TRBV13; len: 16; d_gene: TRBD2; abundance: NA; j_gene: TRBJ2-7; CDR3aa: CASSLRASGGTYEQYF; CDR3nt: TGTGCCAGCAGCTTAAGGGCTAGCGGGGGGACCTACGAGCAGTACTTC
v_gene: TRBV4-1; len: 15; d_gene: TRBD2; abundance: NA; j_gene: TRBJ2-7; CDR3aa: CASSPRGGLVNEQYF; CDR3nt: TGCGCCAGCAGCCCAAGGGGTGGACTAGTAAACGAGCAGTACTTC
v_gene: TRBV6-6; len: 13; d_gene: TRBD1; abundance: NA; j_gene: TRBJ2-7; CDR3aa: CASGGTGLYEQYF; CDR3nt: TGTGCCAGCGGGGGGACAGGGCTGTACGAGCAGTACTTC
v_gene: TRBV2; len: 15; d_gene: TRBD2; abundance: NA; j_gene: TRBJ2-1; CDR3aa: CASSERGLAGGIRFF; CDR3nt: TGTGCCAGCAGTGAACGGGGACTAGCGGGAGGAATAAGGTTCTTC
v_gene: TRBV5-1; len: 17; d_gene: TRBD1; abundance: NA; j_gene: TRBJ2-6; CDR3aa: CASFQTGRSSGANVLTF; CDR3nt: TGCGCCAGCTTTCAGACAGGGCGAAGCTCTGGGGCCAACGTCCTGACTTTC
v_gene: TRBV7-3; len: 16; d_gene: TRBD1; abundance: NA; j_gene: TRBJ2-1; CDR3aa: CASSLSGQGAPNEQFF; CDR3nt: TGTGCCAGCAGCTTATCGGGACAGGGGGCCCCCAATGAGCAGTTCTTC
v_gene: TRBV28; len: 13; d_gene: NA; abundance: NA; j_gene: TRBJ2-7; CDR3aa: CASKGAVSAEQYF; CDR3nt: TGTGCCAGCAAAGGGGCAGTATCCGCCGAGCAGTACTTC
v_gene: TRBV7-9; len: 15; d_gene: TRBD2; abundance: NA; j_gene: TRBJ2-1; CDR3aa: CASSLVGTSGNEQFF; CDR3nt: TGTGCCAGCAGCTTAGTTGGGACTAGCGGGAATGAGCAGTTCTTC
v_gene: TRBV5-1; len: 16; d_gene: NA; abundance: NA; j_gene: TRBJ2-7; CDR3aa: CASSLAGGRTSYEQYF; CDR3nt: TGCGCCAGCAGCTTGGCCGGGGGACGGACGTCCTACGAGCAGTACTTC
v_gene: TRBV30; len: 10; d_gene: NA; abundance: once; j_gene: TRBJ2-1; CDR3aa: CAWSRQTQFF; CDR3nt: TGTGCCTGGAGCCGACAGACGCAGTTCTTC
v_gene: TRBV5-1; len: 13; d_gene: NA; abundance: NA; j_gene: TRBJ1-2; CDR3aa: CASSLQGEDGYTF; CDR3nt: TGCGCCAGCAGCTTACAAGGGGAGGATGGCTACACCTTC
v_gene: TRBV10-3; len: 15; d_gene: NA; abundance: NA; j_gene: TRBJ1-2; CDR3aa: CAISDSGDTNYGYTF; CDR3nt: TGTGCCATCAGTGATTCGGGGGATACTAACTATGGCTACACCTTC
v_gene: TRBV6-5; len: 16; d_gene: NA; abundance: NA; j_gene: TRBJ2-7; CDR3aa: CASSSPLAGSFYEQYF; CDR3nt: TGTGCCAGCAGTTCACCCCTGGCGGGCTCTTTCTACGAGCAGTACTTC
v_gene: TRBV11-2; len: 15; d_gene: TRBD2; abundance: NA; j_gene: TRBJ2-2; CDR3aa: CASSSGLARTGELFF; CDR3nt: TGTGCCAGCAGCTCCGGACTAGCACGCACCGGGGAGCTGTTTTTT
v_gene: TRBV7-2; len: 16; d_gene: TRBD2; abundance: NA; j_gene: TRBJ2-3; CDR3aa: CASSLLAGALTDTQYF; CDR3nt: TGTGCCAGCAGCTTATTAGCGGGGGCCCTCACAGATACGCAGTATTTT
v_gene: TRBV6-2/TRBV6-3; len: 13; d_gene: NA; abundance: NA; j_gene: TRBJ1-2; CDR3aa: CASSPEGRDGYTF; CDR3nt: TGTGCCAGCAGTCCCGAGGGCCGGGATGGCTACACCTTC
v_gene: TRBV29-1; len: 12; d_gene: NA; abundance: once; j_gene: TRBJ2-7; CDR3aa: CSGQQGPREQYF; CDR3nt: TGCAGCGGACAACAGGGTCCTCGGGAGCAGTACTTC
v_gene: TRBV6-2/TRBV6-3; len: 16; d_gene: TRBD2; abundance: medium-sized; j_gene: TRBJ2-1; CDR3aa: CASSYGTSGDYNEQFF; CDR3nt: TGTGCCAGCAGTTACGGGACTAGCGGGGACTACAATGAGCAGTTCTTC
v_gene: TRBV7-9; len: 11; d_gene: NA; abundance: NA; j_gene: TRBJ2-7; CDR3aa: CASSFSDEQYF; CDR3nt: TGTGCCAGCAGCTTTTCCGACGAGCAGTACTTC
v_gene: TRBV5-1; len: 14; d_gene: NA; abundance: NA; j_gene: TRBJ2-5; CDR3aa: CASSLGQMRETQYF; CDR3nt: TGCGCCAGCAGCTTGGGACAGATGAGAGAGACCCAGTACTTC
v_gene: TRBV5-1; len: 18; d_gene: TRBD2; abundance: NA; j_gene: TRBJ2-1; CDR3aa: CASSYGTSGRVEDNEQFF; CDR3nt: TGCGCCAGCAGCTATGGGACTAGCGGGAGGGTGGAGGACAATGAGCAGTTCTTC
v_gene: TRBV5-1; len: 15; d_gene: NA; abundance: NA; j_gene: TRBJ1-1; CDR3aa: CASSLAGVGGPEAFF; CDR3nt: TGCGCCAGCAGCTTGGCCGGGGTTGGAGGGCCTGAAGCTTTCTTT
v_gene: TRBV7-2; len: 16; d_gene: NA; abundance: NA; j_gene: TRBJ2-1; CDR3aa: CASSLSGATTYNEQFF; CDR3nt: TGTGCCAGCAGCTTATCGGGAGCTACTACCTACAATGAGCAGTTCTTC